A single sample gave rise to the 27 T cell receptor beta chains below, sequenced in a study of CD8+CD57+ T cells in acquired aplastic anemia. According to the study, genomic DNA was the template for TCR beta VDJ and CDR3 profiling. TCRdb processed the reads anew with MiXCR; each CDR3 protein has one entry. The data show around 200,000 distinct CDR3 sequences, roughly 57% seen once. Sequencing used sorted CD4+, CD8+, or CD8+CD57+ T cells (not recorded which) from PBMCs. These receptors were collected from a human donor in good health.

The chain links TRBV10-3 to TRBJ2-3; TRBD2 matches at 13 bases. The CDR3 spans 18 residues. Germline loops: CDR1 ENHRY, CDR2 SYGVKD. V lost 0 bases, J lost 3 bases, and 6 bases stayed unmatched. CDR3 in amino acids: CAISESRTSGSMTDTQYF. DNA of the CDR3: TGTGCCATCAGTGAGTCGAGGACTAGCGGGAGTATGACAGATACGCAGTATTTT.

At least ten counts were recorded for this clonotype. The chain employs TRBV12-3 or TRBV12-4 and TRBJ2-7, with D unresolved. V was trimmed by 8 bases and J by 6 bases, leaving 8 bases between them. The CDR3 is 10 amino acids. The CDR3 DNA reads TGTGCCAGCGGCGGTGGCGAGCAGTACTTC. Translation: CASGGGEQYF.

The J gene is TRBJ2-5, the V gene TRBV30, with unresolved D. The CDR3 loop spans 14 amino acids. Trimming took 0 bases from V and 0 from J, leaving 8 bases between them. Germline V gene lookup returns CDR1 GTSNPN and CDR2 SVGIG (reference sequence). CDR3 protein: CAWSVELYQETQYF. The CDR3, as DNA: TGTGCCTGGAGTGTAGAACTATACCAAGAGACCCAGTACTTC.

This chain joins TRBV24-1 and TRBJ2-1; D is ambiguous. The V and J ends lost 9 bases and 4 bases respectively, with 9 bases between them. The CDR3 covers 12 residues. CDR1 and CDR2 from the germline V gene are KGHDR and SFDVKD. For the CDR3, the DNA is TGTGCCACCTCCGACTTATACAATGAGCAGTTCTTC. Protein sequence: CATSDLYNEQFF.

This chain connects TRBV4-1 to TRBJ2-7, with D perhaps TRBD1 (6 bases). Germline CDR1 reads MGHRA; CDR2 reads YSYEKL. This CDR3 is built from 14 residues. CDR3 region: CSVLTGTLGYEQYF. CDR3 nucleotide sequence: TGCAGCGTTCTGACAGGTACCCTAGGGTACGAGCAGTACTTC.

This clonotype appeared many times. The V gene is TRBV12-3 or TRBV12-4, the J gene TRBJ1-1, with D unresolved. The CDR3 spans 13 residues. The germline V and J ends were trimmed by 0 bases and 4 bases, with 6 bases remaining between them. CDR3 in DNA: TGTGCCAGCAGTTTAGCCGTCAGCACTGAAGCTTTCTTT. Residues: CASSLAVSTEAFF.

The chain uses TRBV15 and TRBJ1-2; D not certain. Between the trimmed V and J ends, which lost 1 base and 1 base, there was a span of 10 bases. This CDR3 has 15 amino acids. The germline V gene has CDR1 LNHNV and CDR2 YYDKDF (reference sequence). CDR3 sequence reads: CATSRGRDRNYGYTF. CDR3 sequence (DNA): TGTGCCACCAGCAGAGGCAGAGATCGTAACTATGGCTACACCTTC.

This clonotype appeared many times. The chain has TRBV6-6 and TRBJ2-3; TRBD2 agrees at 8 bases. The CDR3 totals 14 residues. The junction had 4 bases not matched to a gene; V was cut back by 7 bases and J by 1 base. Germline V gives CDR1 MNHNY, CDR2 SVGAGI (reference sequence). The CDR3 DNA sequence: TGTGCCAGCATTCCAGCGGGGGGCACAGATACGCAGTATTTT. Protein: CASIPAGGTDTQYF.

This sequence joins TRBV6-5 and TRBJ2-1, with D maybe TRBD1 (6 bases). Trimming stripped 6 bases from V and 4 bases from J, with 10 bases between. The CDR3 is 13 amino acids. Germline V gene data show CDR1 as MNHEY and CDR2 as SVGAGI. DNA of the CDR3: TGTGCCAGCAGCAGGACAGCTTACAATGAGCAGTTCTTC. It translates to CASSRTAYNEQFF.

This clonotype was observed many times. The gene calls are TRBV9 and TRBJ2-3; 8 nucleotides match TRBD2. The junction had 2 bases not matched to a gene; V was cut back by 0 bases and J by 2 bases. Per the germline V gene, CDR1 is SGDLS and CDR2 is YYNGEE. The CDR3 has 15 residues. CDR3 sequence (DNA): TGTGCCAGCAGCGTAGGGACTAGCCTCACAGATACGCAGTATTTT. Protein sequence: CASSVGTSLTDTQYF.

This clonotype showed up many times. The chain links TRBV2 to TRBJ2-6; 10 nucleotides line up with TRBD1. V was pared by 6 bases and J by 2 bases, with 1 base of the junction left unmatched. Germline assignment: CDR1 SNHLY and CDR2 FYNNEI. This CDR3 comprises 15 residues. Written as DNA, the CDR3 is TGTGCCAGCAGCGGGACAGGGGCTGGGGCCAACGTCCTGACTTTC. Its protein product is CASSGTGAGANVLTF.

The chain carries TRBV7-3 and TRBJ2-7, with 9 nucleotides matching TRBD2. The ends lost 4 bases at V and 3 bases at J; junction bases unmatched: 7. The CDR3 has 15 residues. The germline V gene encodes CDR1 SGHTA and CDR2 FQGTGA. The CDR3 sequence is CASSSLAGVVYEQYF. CDR3 nucleotide sequence: TGTGCCAGCAGCTCATTAGCGGGAGTAGTCTACGAGCAGTACTTC.

J is TRBJ1-2 and V is TRBV5-1; D remains unclear. The CDR3 covers 13 residues. Germline V gene data show CDR1 as SGHRS and CDR2 as YFSETQ. The V end lost 4 bases, the J end lost 0 bases, and 7 bases lay between the germline ends. The CDR3 DNA reads as TGCGCCAGCAGCCGCGACACTAACTATGGCTACACCTTC. Amino acid sequence: CASSRDTNYGYTF.

The chain couples TRBV2 to TRBJ1-2; 8 bases are shared with TRBD1. Germline trimming cut 5 bases from V and 4 bases from J; bases unmatched to any gene: 6. Germline CDR1 SNHLY, CDR2 FYNNEI. The CDR3 has 14 residues. This CDR3 is CASSPRTGSYGYTF. The CDR3 region has the DNA TGTGCCAGCAGTCCACGGACAGGGAGCTATGGCTACACCTTC.

As to this clonotype: A much bigger clone sits one base away, suggesting this may be a read error. The rearrangement joins TRBV4-1 to TRBJ1-1; 11 nucleotides agree with TRBD1. Germline-derived CDR1 and CDR2 are MGHRA and YSYEKL. The CDR3 loop spans 16 amino acids. CDR3 bases: TGCGCCAGCAGCCTGGGGACAGGGGGGCCGAACACTGAAGCTGTCTTT. As protein: CASSLGTGGPNTEAVF.

This clonotype was seen repeatedly, ten times or more. The chain is built from TRBV28 and TRBJ2-4; the D is unclear. CDR3 length: 12 amino acids. Germline values: CDR1 MDHEN, CDR2 SYDVKM. Trimming left V 2 bases short and J 6 bases short, with 5 bases between. The CDR3 nucleotides are TGTGCCAGCAGTTTAGGACCAAACATTCAGTACTTC. The encoded protein is CASSLGPNIQYF.

This clonotype was counted at least ten times. The V call is TRBV12-3 or TRBV12-4, the J call TRBJ1-2; 7 nucleotides align to TRBD1. Unmatched junction bases numbered 14, after V lost 4 bases and J lost 6 bases. The CDR3 is 16 residues long. CDR3 sequence: CASSYTLQGNSDGYTF. CDR3 in DNA: TGTGCCAGCAGTTATACATTACAGGGGAATTCGGATGGCTACACCTTC.

Written as DNA, the CDR3 is TGTGCCAGCAGTTTGCCGCCGCGAGAGACCCAGTACTTC. It specifies CASSLPPRETQYF. This chain uses TRBV12-3 or TRBV12-4 with TRBJ2-5, with D hard to call. Trimming removed 3 bases at V and 4 bases at J, with 9 bases between. The CDR3 sequence is 13 residues long.

The sample holds many counts of this clonotype. This chain connects TRBV27 to TRBJ1-6; D perhaps matches TRBD1 (6 bases). V lost 4 bases and J 11 bases, leaving 12 bases between the germline ends. The CDR3 covers 13 residues. Germline V gene data show CDR1 as MNHEY and CDR2 as SMNVEV (reference sequence). CDR3 residues: CASSSRGYAPLHF. CDR3 sequence (DNA): TGTGCCAGCAGTTCCAGGGGTTATGCACCCCTCCACTTT.

This sequence joins TRBV20-1 and TRBJ2-7, with a possible D match to TRBD2 (6 bases). The CDR3 consists of 16 residues. V was pared by 1 base and J by 0 bases, with 16 bases between. Germline V gene data show CDR1 as DFQATT and CDR2 as SNEGSKA (reference sequence). CDR3 nucleotide sequence: TGCAGTGCTAGAGGACTAGAGTCGCGGAGCTCCTACGAGCAGTACTTC. Translation gives CSARGLESRSSYEQYF.

This clonotype came up a few times. The rearrangement uses TRBV6-5 and TRBJ2-7; D not resolved. The V and J ends lost 4 bases and 2 bases respectively, with 15 bases between them. The germline V gene encodes CDR1 MNHEY and CDR2 SVGAGI. The CDR3 length is 15 residues. The CDR3 sequence is CASSLRWNSPYEQYF. CDR3 coding DNA: TGTGCCAGCAGTTTGAGGTGGAACAGCCCCTACGAGCAGTACTTC.

V usage is TRBV7-9 and J usage is TRBJ2-3; a weak D match, TRBD1 (5 bases). The CDR3 spans 13 residues. The germline V and J ends were trimmed by 4 bases and 5 bases, with 10 bases remaining between them. Per germline, CDR1 SEHNR and CDR2 FQNEAQ (reference sequence). The CDR3 reads CASSYAGIDTQYF. The CDR3 DNA reads TGTGCCAGCAGCTACGCAGGGATAGATACGCAGTATTTT.

This clonotype was observed at least ten times. This chain links TRBV6-6 with TRBJ1-1; D remains ambiguous. The CDR3 is made up of 10 amino acids. V lost 6 bases and J 7 bases, leaving 6 bases between the germline ends. Per germline, CDR1 MNHNY and CDR2 SVGAGI (reference sequence). The CDR3 DNA sequence: TGTGCCAGCAGGACGGGTGAAGCTTTCTTT. The encoded protein is CASRTGEAFF.

In its sample, this clonotype was seen many times. The chain carries TRBV11-3 and TRBJ2-2; D perhaps matches TRBD2 (6 bases). The V and J ends lost 6 bases and 3 bases respectively, with 17 bases between them. The CDR3 runs 16 residues. The V gene's germline CDR1 is SGHNT and CDR2 YENEEA. CDR3 loop: CASRGRGGVDTGELFF. CDR3 in DNA: TGTGCCAGCAGGGGGCGGGGTGGCGTGGACACCGGGGAGCTGTTTTTT.

The J gene is TRBJ2-5, the V gene TRBV20-1; 9 bases line up with TRBD2. Unmatched junction bases numbered 11, after V lost 2 bases and J lost 13 bases. Germline V gives CDR1 DFQATT, CDR2 SNEGSKA (reference sequence). This CDR3 region has 13 residues. CDR3: CSARYERGVARYF. The CDR3, as DNA: TGCAGTGCTAGATACGAGCGGGGGGTTGCAAGGTACTTC.

In this sample, this clonotype turned up many times. V is TRBV6-1 and J is TRBJ2-1, with 10 bases that match TRBD2. Germline V gene sequence: CDR1 MNHNS, CDR2 SASEGT. CDR3 length: 14 amino acids. The ends lost 10 bases at V and 3 bases at J; junction bases unmatched: 6. The DNA for the CDR3 is TGTGCCATCTCTGGGACTAGCGACTACAATGAGCAGTTCTTC. Translation: CAISGTSDYNEQFF.

The chain combines TRBV5-1 with TRBJ1-3; D unresolved. V was cut by 0 bases and J by 2 bases, with 6 bases left in between. The CDR3 runs to 14 residues. Germline values: CDR1 SGHRS, CDR2 YFSETQ. The CDR3 reads CASSLAAAGNTIYF. CDR3 nucleotides: TGCGCCAGCAGCTTGGCCGCAGCTGGAAACACCATATATTTT.